Listed here is a single T cell receptor (beta chain). The sample is drawn from a study of blood T cell repertoires in COVID-19. The overall study: Researchers got acute and convalescent COVID-19 samples from the United States, Italy and Spain. PBMCs, B-cell-depleted T cells, or T cells provided the cDNA or gDNA that made up the material.

As processed by the authors: Reference gene primers were amplified, and this amplification served to estimate nucleated cell counts. Profiled with immunoSEQ multiplex PCR; TCRdb holds only in-frame clones, not every one. V and J calls and clone size are those listed in that table; D and trimming were worked out from the DNA. The sample carries approximately 350,000 clones, around 80% recorded once. The CDR3 is 12 amino acids. Trimming removed 4 bases from V and 13 bases from J, with 11 bases in between. From germline, CDR1 is LNHNV and CDR2 YYDKDF (reference sequence). Sequenced sample: peripheral blood. The source of this sequence is a young man with active or convalescent COVID-19. V and J are TRBV15 and TRBJ1-6; no clear D gene. This CDR3 reads CATSKNRDPLHF. The CDR3 DNA follows: TGTGCCACCAGCAAAAACCGGGATCCCCTCCACTTT.